Below, one T cell receptor beta chain is given with its context. The source of the sample is a study of cytomegalovirus exposure and HLA in healthy donors. Trimming at V came to 4 bases and at J to 5 bases, leaving 6 bases not matched to a gene. Germline CDR1 is MNHEY and CDR2 is SVGAGI. The CDR3 extends over 16 amino acids. Primers: 60 Vbeta forward and 13 Jbeta reverse. Using immunoSEQ multiplex PCR, the repertoire was profiled, and TCRdb retains in-frame clones only, with some absent. The data hold around 200,000 clones, with roughly 80% observed a single time. This chain uses TRBV6-5 with TRBJ2-2; 11 bases map to TRBD2. The TCR was taken from a middle-aged man in good health and CMV-seropositive. Sequenced material: PBMCs. CDR3 residues: CASSFSGGAGTGELFF. CDR3 in DNA: TGTGCCAGCAGTTTTAGCGGGGGGGCCGGAACCGGGGAGCTGTTTTTT.